These 12 T cell receptor beta chains share one sample of origin, sequenced in a study of regulatory T cells in long-lasting Graves disease. Specified time point: newly diagnosed GD, antithyroid drugs for less than 3 months. PBMC RNA was the source of the TCR library. Construction of the TCR beta libraries employed iRepertoire HTBI primers in conjunction with Arm-PCR of CDR3 regions. TCRdb reprocessed the multiplex PCR reads via MiXCR and lists one record per CDR3 protein. The table records 450,000 to 650,000 distinct CDR3 sequences, about 15% of them present only once. This sample was also put to use in a study of T cells in Graves' hyperthyroidism and ophthalmopathy.

The source material was peripheral blood mononuclear cells (PBMCs), sampled at new diagnosis, from a patient treated with antithyroid drugs. Every receptor here comes from a woman aged 35-65 years with Graves disease.

The chain has TRBV5-1 and TRBJ1-2, with 7 bases lining up with TRBD1. The CDR3 consists of 14 residues. Trimming removed 4 bases from V and 4 bases from J; junction bases left unmatched: 7. The germline gives CDR1 SGHRS, CDR2 YFSETQ. The CDR3 bases are TGCGCCAGCAGCCCCGGGACAGACACCTATGGCTACACCTTC. Translation: CASSPGTDTYGYTF.

The chain uses TRBV19 and TRBJ2-7; possible D gene TRBD2, 6 bases. Trimming removed 3 bases from V and 5 bases from J, with 11 bases in between. The germline V gene encodes CDR1 LNHDA and CDR2 SQIVND (reference sequence). The CDR3 sequence is 13 residues long. CDR3: CASSMTGRNEQYF. The CDR3 bases are TGTGCCAGTAGTATGACTGGGAGGAACGAGCAGTACTTC. The full variable domain, in which reference TRBV19 and TRBJ2-7 provide the parts outside the CDR3, is DGGITQSPKYLFRKEGQNVTLSCEQNLNHDAMYWYRQDPGQGLRLIYYSQIVNDFQKGDIAEGYSVSREKKESFPLTVTSAQKNPTAFYLCASSMTGRNEQYFGPGTRLTVT.

As for this clonotype: The DNA is left out, because the CDR3 cannot be placed on it with certainty; the CDR3 is given as TCRdb lists it. The V and J genes are TRBV24-1 and TRBJ1-1; the table's D gene call, TRBD1, was not cross checked with the DNA. The CDR3 numbers 22 amino acids, ends counted. Per germline, CDR1 KGHDR and CDR2 SFDVKD. The CDR3 protein is CATSVMGGMNEQFFGPGSEAFF.

This clonotype was recorded a few times. The rearrangement joins TRBV20-1 to TRBJ1-2; D uncertain. CDR1 and CDR2 (germline): DFQATT, SNEGSKA (reference sequence). The length of the CDR3 is 13 residues. V dropped 2 bases and J dropped 0 bases, with 7 bases sitting between them. The CDR3 coding sequence is TGCAGTGCTAGAAGGCCTCCTAACTATGGCTACACCTTC. It encodes CSARRPPNYGYTF.

This chain links TRBV2 with TRBJ2-6; D is perhaps TRBD2 (6 bases). V was pared by 7 bases and J by 4 bases, with 20 bases between. Per the germline V gene, CDR1 is SNHLY and CDR2 is FYNNEI. CDR3 length: 17 residues. In DNA form, the CDR3 reads TGTGCCAGCACCGGACGGCGCGGGGAGGCGGGGGCCAACGTCCTGACTTTC. Its protein is CASTGRRGEAGANVLTF.

This clonotype was observed at least ten times. This chain uses TRBV20-1 with TRBJ1-1, with D uncertain. Trimming left V 2 bases short and J 4 bases short, with 20 bases between. This CDR3 has 16 residues. Germline V gene sequence: CDR1 DFQATT, CDR2 SNEGSKA (reference sequence). The CDR3 reads CSARSPLGGPATEAFF. As DNA, the CDR3 is TGCAGTGCTAGATCCCCTTTAGGCGGTCCTGCCACTGAAGCTTTCTTT.

This clonotype appeared many times. V usage is TRBV29-1 and J usage is TRBJ1-2, with D possibly TRBD1 on 5 matching bases. Trimming removed 1 base from V and 2 bases from J, with 17 bases in between. Per the germline V gene, CDR1 is SQVTM and CDR2 is ANQGSEA. The CDR3 extends over 16 amino acids. The CDR3 protein is CSVEVGMARANYGYTF. CDR3 DNA: TGCAGCGTTGAAGTTGGGATGGCCAGGGCCAACTATGGCTACACCTTC.

V gene TRBV4-2 combines with J gene TRBJ2-7; 7 positions agree with TRBD2. CDR1 and CDR2 (germline): LGHNA, YNFKEQ. This CDR3 region has 15 residues. Trimming took 1 base from V and 3 from J; bases not matched to a gene: 6. CDR3 DNA: TGTGCCAGCAGCCAAGGTTTAAGCGGGGACTACGAGCAGTACTTC. It yields the protein CASSQGLSGDYEQYF.

This clonotype came up many times. This chain links TRBV27 with TRBJ2-7, with 9 bases that match TRBD2. The germline V gene has CDR1 MNHEY and CDR2 SMNVEV (reference sequence). This CDR3 has 15 amino acids. J gave up 2 bases and V 4 bases, and 6 bases lay outside the gene matches. The CDR3 nucleotides are TGTGCCAGCAGTTCATACCCTAGCGGGACCTACGAGCAGTACTTC. Its translation is CASSSYPSGTYEQYF.

This clonotype showed up many times. The rearrangement links TRBV18 to TRBJ2-5; D is perhaps TRBD1 (6 bases). The CDR3 runs to 15 residues. Germline CDR1 and CDR2: KGHSH and LQKENI. Deletions cut 6 bases from V and 1 base from J, with 15 bases between. The CDR3 loop reads CASSPKDSAQETQYF. The DNA for the CDR3 is TGTGCCAGCTCCCCAAAGGACAGCGCCCAAGAGACCCAGTACTTC.

This clonotype came up a few times. The chain employs TRBV7-6 and TRBJ1-4; TRBD1 agrees at 9 bases. The CDR3 covers 14 residues. Germline CDR1 and CDR2: SGHVS and FNYEAQ. Trimming cost V 5 bases and J 5 bases; bases outside gene matches: 3. The CDR3 is CASSVGQGNEKLFF. CDR3 DNA: TGTGCCAGCAGCGTAGGACAGGGGAATGAAAAACTGTTTTTT.

This chain connects TRBV12-3 or TRBV12-4 to TRBJ1-5; D unclear. This CDR3 has 14 residues. V was pared by 4 bases and J by 7 bases, with 14 bases between. The CDR3 region has the DNA TGTGCCAGCAGTTATAAAGGGTCTCACCAGCCCCAGCATTTT. Its translation: CASSYKGSHQPQHF.